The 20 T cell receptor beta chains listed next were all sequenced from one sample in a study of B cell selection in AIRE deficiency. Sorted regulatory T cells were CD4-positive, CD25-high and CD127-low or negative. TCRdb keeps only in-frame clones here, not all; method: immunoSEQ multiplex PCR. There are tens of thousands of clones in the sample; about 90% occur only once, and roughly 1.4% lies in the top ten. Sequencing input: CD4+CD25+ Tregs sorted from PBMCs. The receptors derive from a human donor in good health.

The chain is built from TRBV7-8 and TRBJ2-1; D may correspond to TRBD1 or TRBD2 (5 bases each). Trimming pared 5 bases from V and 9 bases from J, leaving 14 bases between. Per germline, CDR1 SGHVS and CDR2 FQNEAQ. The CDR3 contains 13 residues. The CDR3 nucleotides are TGTGCCAGCAGCCCGGCGCCCGGGGCTGAGCAGTTCTTC. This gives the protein CASSPAPGAEQFF.

This chain's CDR3 is CASSLGLGRNTGELFF. CDR3 DNA sequence: TGTGCCAGCAGCTTAGGGCTCGGACGCAACACCGGGGAGCTGTTTTTT. V gene TRBV11-3 combines with J gene TRBJ2-2, with D unclear. The V gene's germline CDR1 is SGHNT and CDR2 YENEEA. The V gene lost 1 base and the J gene lost 2 bases, with 11 bases spanning the gap. The CDR3 has 16 amino acids.

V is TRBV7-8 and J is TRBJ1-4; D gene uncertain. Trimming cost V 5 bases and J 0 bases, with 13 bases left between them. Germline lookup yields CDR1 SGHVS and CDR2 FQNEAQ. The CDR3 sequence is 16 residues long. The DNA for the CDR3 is TGTGCCAGCAGCCCGGCAGCGATCCCAACTAATGAAAAACTGTTTTTT. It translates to CASSPAAIPTNEKLFF.

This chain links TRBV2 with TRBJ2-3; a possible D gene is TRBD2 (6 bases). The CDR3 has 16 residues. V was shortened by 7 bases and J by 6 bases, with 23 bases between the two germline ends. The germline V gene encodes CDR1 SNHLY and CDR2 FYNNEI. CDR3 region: CASKSPRGAPGDTQYF. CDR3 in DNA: TGTGCCAGCAAATCCCCTCGCGGGGCGCCTGGGGATACGCAGTATTTT. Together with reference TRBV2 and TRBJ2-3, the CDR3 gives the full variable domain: EPEVTQTPSHQVTQMGQEVILRCVPISNHLYFYWYRQILGQKVEFLVSFYNNEISEKSEIFDDQFSVERPDGSNFTLKIRSTKLEDSAMYFCASKSPRGAPGDTQYFGPGTRLTVL.

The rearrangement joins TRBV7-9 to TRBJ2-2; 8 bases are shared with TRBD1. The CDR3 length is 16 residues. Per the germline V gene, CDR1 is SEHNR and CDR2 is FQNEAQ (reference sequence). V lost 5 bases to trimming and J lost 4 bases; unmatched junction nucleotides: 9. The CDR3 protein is CASSGRTGWSTGELFF. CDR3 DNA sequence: TGTGCCAGCAGCGGACGGACAGGGTGGTCCACCGGGGAGCTGTTTTTT.

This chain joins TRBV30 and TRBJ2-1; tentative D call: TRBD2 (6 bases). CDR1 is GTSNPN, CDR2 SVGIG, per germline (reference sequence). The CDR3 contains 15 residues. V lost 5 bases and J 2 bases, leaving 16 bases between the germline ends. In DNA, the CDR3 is TGTGCCTGGCTAGTGACTAGAAGTCCCTACAATGAGCAGTTCTTC. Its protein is CAWLVTRSPYNEQFF.

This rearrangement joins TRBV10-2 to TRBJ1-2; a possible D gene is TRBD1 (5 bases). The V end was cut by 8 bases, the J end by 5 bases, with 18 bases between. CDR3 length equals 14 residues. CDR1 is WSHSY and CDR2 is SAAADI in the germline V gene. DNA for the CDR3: TGCGCCAGCCTCCCCGGTGGGGGGACTTATGGCTACACCTTC. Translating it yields CASLPGGGTYGYTF.

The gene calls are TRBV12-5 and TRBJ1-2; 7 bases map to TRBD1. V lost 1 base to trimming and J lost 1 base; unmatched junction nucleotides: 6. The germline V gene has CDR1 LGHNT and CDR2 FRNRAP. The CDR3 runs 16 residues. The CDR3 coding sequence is TGTGCTAGTGGTTTGGCGGGCTCAGGGGGTAACTATGGCTACACCTTC. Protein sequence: CASGLAGSGGNYGYTF.

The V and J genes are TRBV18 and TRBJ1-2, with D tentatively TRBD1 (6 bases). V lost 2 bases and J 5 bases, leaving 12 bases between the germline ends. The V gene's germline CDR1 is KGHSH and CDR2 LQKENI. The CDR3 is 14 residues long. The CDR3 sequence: CASSPTQGGYGYTF. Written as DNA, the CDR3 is TGTGCCAGCTCACCAACACAGGGTGGGTATGGCTACACCTTC.

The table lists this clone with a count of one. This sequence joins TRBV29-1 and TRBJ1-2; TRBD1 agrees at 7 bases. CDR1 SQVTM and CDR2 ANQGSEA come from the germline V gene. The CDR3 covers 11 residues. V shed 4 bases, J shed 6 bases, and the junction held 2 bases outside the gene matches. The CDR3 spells CSVGDSHGYTF. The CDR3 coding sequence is TGCAGCGTTGGGGACAGCCATGGCTACACCTTC.

The CDR3 region is CASSRLQGGNTIYF. Written as DNA, the CDR3 is TGTGCCAGCAGTCGACTTCAAGGGGGAAACACCATATATTTT. J is TRBJ1-3 and V is TRBV7-9, with D uncertain. V lost 6 bases, J lost 4 bases, and 13 bases lay in between. Germline CDR1 reads SEHNR; CDR2 reads FQNEAQ (reference sequence). CDR3 size: 14 residues.

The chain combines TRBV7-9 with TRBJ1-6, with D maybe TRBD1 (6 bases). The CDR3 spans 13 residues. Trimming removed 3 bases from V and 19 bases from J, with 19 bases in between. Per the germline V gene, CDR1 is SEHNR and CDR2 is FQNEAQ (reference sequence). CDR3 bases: TGTGCCAGCAGCTTGAACAATCGACAGGTTCCTCACTTT. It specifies CASSLNNRQVPHF. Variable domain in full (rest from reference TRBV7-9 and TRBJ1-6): DTGVSQNPRHKITKRGQNVTFRCDPISEHNRLYWYRQTLGQGPEFLTYFQNEAQLEKSRLLSDRFSAERPKGSFSTLEIQRTEQGDSAMYLCASSLNNRQVPHFGNGTRLTVT.

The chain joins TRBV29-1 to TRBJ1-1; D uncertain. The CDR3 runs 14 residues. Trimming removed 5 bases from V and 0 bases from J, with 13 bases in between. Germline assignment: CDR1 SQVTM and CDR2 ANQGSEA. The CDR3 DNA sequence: TGCAGCGTTCGTTTGAGTCAGATGAACACTGAAGCTTTCTTT. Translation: CSVRLSQMNTEAFF. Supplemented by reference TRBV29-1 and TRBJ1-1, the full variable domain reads SAVISQKPSRDICQRGTSLTIQCQVDSQVTMMFWYRQQPGQSLTLIATANQGSEATYESGFVIDKFPISRPNLTFSTLTVSNMSPEDSSIYLCSVRLSQMNTEAFFGQGTRLTVV.

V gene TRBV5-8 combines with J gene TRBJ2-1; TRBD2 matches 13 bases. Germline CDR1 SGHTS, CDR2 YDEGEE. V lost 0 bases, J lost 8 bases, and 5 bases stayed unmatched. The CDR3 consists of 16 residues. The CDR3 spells CASSLGGLAGVDEQFF. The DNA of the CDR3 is TGTGCCAGCAGCTTGGGAGGACTAGCGGGGGTCGATGAGCAGTTCTTC.

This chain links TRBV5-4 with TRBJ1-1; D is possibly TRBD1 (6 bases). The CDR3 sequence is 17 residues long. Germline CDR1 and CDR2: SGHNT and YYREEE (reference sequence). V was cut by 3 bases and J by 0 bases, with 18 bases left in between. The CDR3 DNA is TGTGCCAGCAGCTCACTTTTAGGTACAGGGATGAACACTGAAGCTTTCTTT. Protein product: CASSSLLGTGMNTEAFF. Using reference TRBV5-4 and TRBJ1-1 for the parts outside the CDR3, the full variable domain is ETGVTQSPTHLIKTRGQQVTLRCSSQSGHNTVSWYQQALGQGPQFIFQYYREEENGRGNFPPRFSGLQFPNYSSELNVNALELDDSALYLCASSSLLGTGMNTEAFFGQGTRLTVV.

The CDR3 is CASSTWTDRAAFF. The CDR3 nucleotides read TGTGCCAGCTCCACCTGGACGGACAGGGCGGCTTTCTTT. The chain uses TRBV18 and TRBJ1-1; 8 bases map to TRBD1. With V trimmed by 6 bases and J by 11 bases, 11 bases remained unmatched. The CDR3 is 13 residues long. Germline V gene data show CDR1 as KGHSH and CDR2 as LQKENI.

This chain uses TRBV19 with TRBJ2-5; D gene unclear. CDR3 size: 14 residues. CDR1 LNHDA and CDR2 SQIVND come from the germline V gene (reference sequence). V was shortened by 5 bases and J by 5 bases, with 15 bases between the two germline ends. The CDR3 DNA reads TGTGCCAGTAGTTTGTACGGACCTCAGGAGACCCAGTACTTC. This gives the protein CASSLYGPQETQYF.

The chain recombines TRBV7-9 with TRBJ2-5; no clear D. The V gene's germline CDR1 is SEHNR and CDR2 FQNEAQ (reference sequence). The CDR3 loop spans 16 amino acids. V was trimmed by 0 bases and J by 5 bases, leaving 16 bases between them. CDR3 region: CASSLAVGLIWETQYF. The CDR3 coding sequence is TGTGCCAGCAGCTTAGCTGTAGGCCTCATTTGGGAGACCCAGTACTTC.

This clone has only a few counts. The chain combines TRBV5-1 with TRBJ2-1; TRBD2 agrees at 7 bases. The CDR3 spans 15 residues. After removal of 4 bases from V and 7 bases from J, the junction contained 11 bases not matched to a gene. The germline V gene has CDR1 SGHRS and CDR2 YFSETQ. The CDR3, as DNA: TGCGCCAGCAGCGAACGAGCGGGAATTGGGAATGAGCAGTTCTTC. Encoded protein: CASSERAGIGNEQFF.

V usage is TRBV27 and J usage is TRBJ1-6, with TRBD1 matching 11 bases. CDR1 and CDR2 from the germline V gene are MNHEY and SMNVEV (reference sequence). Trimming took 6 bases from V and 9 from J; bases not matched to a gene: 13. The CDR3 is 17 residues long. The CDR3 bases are TGTGCCAGCAGACCGATACATCGGACAGGGGGCATTTCACCCCTCCACTTT. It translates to CASRPIHRTGGISPLHF.